This is a list of T cell receptor beta chains from one sample in a study of tumor-infiltrating lymphocytes in oesophageal squamous cell carcinoma. TCRdb used MiXCR to reprocess the PCR reads, holding one entry per CDR3 protein. The data hold roughly 12,000 distinct CDR3 sequences, with roughly half observed a single time. The sample comprised normal esophageal tissue next to the tumor. The receptors come from a male donor with esophageal squamous cell carcinoma. The CDR3 runs from the conserved cysteine through the conserved F or W. The D gene is left open where the match is weak. Clone size appears in some rows only: once, few, many, or a class for an expanded clone.

>.|TRBV4-2|TRBJ2-1|.
CASSLGLAGNEQFF
TGTGCCAGCAGCCTTGGGCTGGCCGGGAATGAGCAGTTCTTC
>.|TRBV10-3|TRBJ2-3|medium-sized
CAISEVGGIDTQYF
TGTGCCATCAGTGAAGTAGGAGGGATAGATACGCAGTATTTT
>.|TRBV6-1|TRBJ2-3|.
CASRRDPTDTQYF
TGTGCCAGCAGGAGGGACCCCACAGATACGCAGTATTTT
>.|TRBV6-1|TRBJ2-6|many
CASSETGTGANVLTF
TGTGCCAGCAGCGAAACAGGGACAGGGGCCAACGTCCTGACTTTC
>.|TRBV5-6|TRBJ2-7|.
CASSPQGNPYEQYF
TGTGCCAGCAGCCCACAAGGGAACCCCTACGAGCAGTACTTC
>.|TRBV7-2|TRBJ2-2|.
CASSLGITGELFF
TGTGCCAGCAGCTTAGGTATCACCGGGGAGCTGTTTTTT
>.|TRBV12-3/TRBV12-4|TRBJ2-6|.
CASRVVKMSSGANVLTF
TGTGCCAGCAGGGTAGTGAAGATGAGCTCTGGGGCCAACGTCCTGACTTTC
>.|TRBV7-8|TRBJ1-4|.
CASSSREKLFF
TGTGCCAGCAGCTCTCGAGAAAAACTGTTTTTT
>.|TRBV6-2/TRBV6-3|TRBJ2-3|.
CASSPRLGVLAQRTDTQYF
TGTGCCAGCAGTCCGCGCCTGGGGGTACTAGCCCAACGCACAGATACGCAGTATTTT
>.|TRBV7-8|TRBJ2-1|.
CASSATRTNEQFF
TGTGCCAGCAGCGCTACTAGGACGAATGAGCAGTTCTTC
>TRBD1|TRBV10-3|TRBJ2-3|.
CAIRETGSDTQYF
TGTGCCATCAGGGAGACAGGGTCGGATACGCAGTATTTT
>.|TRBV11-2|TRBJ2-5|medium-sized
CASSLLGGETQYF
TGTGCCAGCAGCTTACTTGGTGGAGAGACCCAGTACTTC
>.|TRBV7-2|TRBJ2-1|.
CASSQRLYAGNEQFF
TGTGCCAGCAGCCAACGTTTATACGCCGGGAATGAGCAGTTCTTC
>.|TRBV6-1|TRBJ1-4|many
CASRAGDFATNEKLFF
TGTGCCAGCAGGGCAGGGGACTTTGCAACTAATGAAAAACTGTTTTTT
>.|TRBV5-6|TRBJ2-3|.
CASSLRFERATDTQYF
TGTGCCAGCAGCTTGCGATTCGAGAGAGCCACAGATACGCAGTATTTT
>.|TRBV12-5|TRBJ1-2|.
CASGLGSHEGYTF
TGTGCTAGTGGTTTAGGATCACACGAAGGCTACACCTTC
>.|TRBV7-9|TRBJ1-5|.
CASSLQSGVNQPQHF
TGTGCCAGCAGCTTACAGAGCGGGGTCAATCAGCCCCAGCATTTT
>TRBD2|TRBV13|TRBJ2-2|few
CASSLEPSGSAGELFF
TGTGCCAGCAGCTTAGAGCCTAGCGGGAGCGCCGGGGAGCTGTTTTTT
>.|TRBV5-8|TRBJ1-1|many
CASSRYGVTNTEAFF
TGTGCCAGCAGCCGGTATGGTGTCACGAACACTGAAGCTTTCTTT
>.|TRBV7-3|TRBJ2-1|.
CASSLNTYNEQFF
TGTGCCAGCAGCTTAAACACCTACAATGAGCAGTTCTTC
>TRBD2|TRBV28|TRBJ2-3|.
CASSFPSGGRYTDTQYF
TGTGCCAGCAGTTTTCCTAGCGGGGGGCGATACACAGATACGCAGTATTTT
>TRBD2|TRBV12-3/TRBV12-4|TRBJ2-2|once
CASSSPLAGGHTGELFF
TGTGCCAGCAGTTCCCCGCTAGCGGGAGGCCACACCGGGGAGCTGTTTTTT
>TRBD1|TRBV12-3/TRBV12-4|TRBJ1-6|many
CASSYLRDRGSPLHF
TGTGCCAGCAGTTACCTCCGGGACAGGGGCTCACCCCTCCACTTT
>TRBD1|TRBV7-4|TRBJ2-7|.
CASSFLGDSYNEQYF
TGTGCCAGCAGCTTCCTCGGGGACAGCTACAATGAGCAGTACTTC
>.|TRBV7-2|TRBJ2-5|.
CASSLRTPGKTQYF
TGTGCCAGCAGCTTGCGGACTCCCGGAAAGACCCAGTACTTC
>TRBD2|TRBV28|TRBJ2-5|.
CASTIGLAGDGPQETQYF
TGTGCCAGCACCATTGGACTAGCGGGAGATGGGCCTCAAGAGACCCAGTACTTC
>.|TRBV7-9|TRBJ1-2|.
CASSLVAGVEGYTF
TGTGCCAGCAGCTTAGTGGCAGGGGTTGAAGGCTACACCTTC
>TRBD1|TRBV9|TRBJ2-1|many
CASSVDRGGYNEQFF
TGTGCCAGCAGCGTGGACAGGGGAGGCTACAATGAGCAGTTCTTC
>.|TRBV27|TRBJ1-5|.
CASSLFQGSNQPQHF
TGTGCCAGCAGTTTATTCCAGGGTTCCAATCAGCCCCAGCATTTT
>TRBD1|TRBV11-2|TRBJ1-1|few
CASSAEQGWKAFF
TGTGCCAGCAGCGCAGAACAGGGGTGGAAAGCTTTCTTT
>.|TRBV19|TRBJ2-2|many
CASSIRALGTGELFF
TGTGCCAGTAGTATCAGGGCTCTGGGGACCGGGGAGCTGTTTTTT
>.|TRBV11-2|TRBJ1-2|.
CASSPIGQIYGYTF
TGTGCCAGCAGCCCTATCGGACAGATTTATGGCTACACCTTC
>.|TRBV7-9|TRBJ2-1|.
CASSLASGLRQFF
TGTGCCAGCAGCTTAGCCTCGGGTTTACGACAGTTCTTC
>.|TRBV7-8|TRBJ2-5|.
CASSHDRQYQETQYF
TGTGCCAGCAGCCACGACAGGCAGTACCAAGAGACCCAGTACTTC
>TRBD2|TRBV12-3/TRBV12-4|TRBJ2-2|few
CASSLGLAGNTGELFF
TGTGCCAGCAGCCTCGGGCTAGCGGGGAACACCGGGGAGCTGTTTTTT
>.|TRBV5-6|TRBJ1-1|few
CASSLDSHTEAFF
TGTGCCAGCAGCTTGGACAGCCACACTGAAGCTTTCTTT
>.|TRBV7-2|TRBJ2-7|.
CASSFTLDEQYF
TGTGCCAGCAGCTTTACCCTAGACGAGCAGTACTTC
>.|TRBV28|TRBJ1-5|.
CASSFWSRPQHF
TGTGCCAGCAGTTTCTGGAGTCGGCCCCAGCATTTT
>TRBD2|TRBV18|TRBJ2-3|few
CASSPPGLAGVIDTQYF
TGTGCCAGCTCACCCCCGGGACTAGCGGGAGTGATAGATACGCAGTATTTT
>.|TRBV6-4|TRBJ2-7|.
CASSQINGLTYEQYF
TGTGCCAGCAGTCAGATTAACGGACTGACCTACGAGCAGTACTTC
>.|TRBV7-6|TRBJ2-2|.
CASSKRNPGELFF
TGTGCCAGCAGCAAACGGAATCCCGGGGAGCTGTTTTTT
>.|TRBV6-8|TRBJ2-7|.
CASSYDGYYEQYF
TGTGCCAGCAGTTATGACGGCTACTACGAGCAGTACTTC
>TRBD1|TRBV10-3|TRBJ2-7|.
CATVFPGTDSYEQYF
TGTGCCACCGTCTTTCCCGGGACAGATTCTTACGAGCAGTACTTC
>TRBD1|TRBV7-9|TRBJ2-4|large
CASSLDRGKNIQYF
TGTGCCAGCAGCCTGGACAGGGGAAAAAACATTCAGTACTTC
>.|TRBV7-3|TRBJ1-1|.
CASSALLEGEQFF
TGTGCCAGCAGCGCCCTTCTGGAGGGTGAGCAGTTCTTT
>.|TRBV7-6|TRBJ1-1|.
CASSLTSAEAFF
TGTGCCAGCAGCTTAACTTCGGCTGAAGCTTTCTTT
>TRBD2|TRBV7-8|TRBJ2-7|.
CASSMRGGGSYEQYF
TGTGCCAGCAGCATGCGAGGCGGGGGGTCCTACGAGCAGTACTTC
>.|TRBV11-3|TRBJ2-2|.
CASEGSTGELFF
TGTGCCAGCGAGGGGAGCACCGGGGAGCTGTTTTTT
>TRBD1|TRBV6-1|TRBJ2-7|medium-sized
CASSELGQRIYEQYF
TGTGCCAGCAGTGAATTGGGACAGAGGATTTACGAGCAGTACTTC
>TRBD2|TRBV7-3|TRBJ2-7|.
CASSSLAGGREQYF
TGTGCCAGCAGCTCCCTAGCGGGGGGGCGCGAGCAGTACTTC
>TRBD1|TRBV7-3|TRBJ2-2|.
CASSSYRGLGTGELFF
TGTGCCAGCAGCTCTTACAGGGGGCTTGGCACCGGGGAGCTGTTTTTT
>TRBD2|TRBV28|TRBJ2-3|few
CASSLAGGPSTDTQYF
TGTGCCAGCAGTTTAGCGGGAGGGCCATCCACAGATACGCAGTATTTT
>.|TRBV27|TRBJ2-1|many
CASSASNYNEQFF
TGTGCCAGCAGTGCCTCCAATTACAATGAGCAGTTCTTC
>.|TRBV5-1|TRBJ2-2|.
CASSSTAGDTNTGELFF
TGCGCCAGCAGCTCCACTGCGGGGGACACGAACACCGGGGAGCTGTTTTTT